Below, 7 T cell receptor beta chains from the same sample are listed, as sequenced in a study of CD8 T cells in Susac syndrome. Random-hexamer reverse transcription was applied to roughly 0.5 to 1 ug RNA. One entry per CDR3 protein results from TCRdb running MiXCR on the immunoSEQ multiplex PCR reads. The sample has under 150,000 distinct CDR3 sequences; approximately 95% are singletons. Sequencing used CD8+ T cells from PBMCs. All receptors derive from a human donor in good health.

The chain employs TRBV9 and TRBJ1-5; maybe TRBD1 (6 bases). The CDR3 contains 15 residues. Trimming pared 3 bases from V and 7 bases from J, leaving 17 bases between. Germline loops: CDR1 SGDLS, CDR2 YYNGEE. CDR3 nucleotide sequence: TGTGCCAGCAGCGGAAGCGAGGGGGGCAGGCAGCCCCAGCATTTT. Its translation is CASSGSEGGRQPQHF.

The CDR3 reads CASSLEGEAYGYTF. The DNA for the CDR3 is TGCGCCAGCAGCTTGGAAGGGGAGGCCTATGGCTACACCTTC. The chain has TRBV5-1 and TRBJ1-2, with D perhaps TRBD1 (5 bases). CDR3 length: 14 amino acids. The germline gives CDR1 SGHRS, CDR2 YFSETQ. The V gene lost 0 bases and the J gene lost 4 bases, with 10 bases spanning the gap.

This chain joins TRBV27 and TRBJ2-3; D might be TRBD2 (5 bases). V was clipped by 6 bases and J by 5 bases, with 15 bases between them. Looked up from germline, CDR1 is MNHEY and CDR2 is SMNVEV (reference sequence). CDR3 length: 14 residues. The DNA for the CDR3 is TGTGCCAGCAGGGAGGAGCTAAGAGGAGATACGCAGTATTTT. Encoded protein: CASREELRGDTQYF.

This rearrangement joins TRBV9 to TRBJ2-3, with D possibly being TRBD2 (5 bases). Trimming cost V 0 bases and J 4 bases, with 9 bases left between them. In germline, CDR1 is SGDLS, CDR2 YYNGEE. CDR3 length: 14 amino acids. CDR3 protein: CASSVEGSADTQYF. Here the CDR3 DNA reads TGTGCCAGCAGCGTAGAGGGTAGCGCAGATACGCAGTATTTT.

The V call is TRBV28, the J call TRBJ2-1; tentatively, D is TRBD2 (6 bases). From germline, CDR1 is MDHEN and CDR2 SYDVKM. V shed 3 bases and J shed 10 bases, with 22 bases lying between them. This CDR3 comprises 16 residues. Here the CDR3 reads CASSFLVGLPLGEQFF. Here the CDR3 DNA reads TGTGCCAGCAGTTTCCTTGTAGGACTACCCTTAGGAGAGCAGTTCTTC.

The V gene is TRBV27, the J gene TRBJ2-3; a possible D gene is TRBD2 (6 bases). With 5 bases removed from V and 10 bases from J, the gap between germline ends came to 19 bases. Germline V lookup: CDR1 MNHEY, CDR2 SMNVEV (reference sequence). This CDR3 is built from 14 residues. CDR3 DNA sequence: TGTGCCAGCAGTCAATCCCTAGGGCCGGGGGCGCAGTATTTT. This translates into CASSQSLGPGAQYF.

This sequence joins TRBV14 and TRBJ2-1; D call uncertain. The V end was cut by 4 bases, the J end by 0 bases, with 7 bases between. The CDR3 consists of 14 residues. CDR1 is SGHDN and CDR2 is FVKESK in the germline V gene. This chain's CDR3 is CASSRFGSYNEQFF. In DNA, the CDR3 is TGTGCCAGCAGCCGGTTCGGCTCCTACAATGAGCAGTTCTTC.